The 6 T cell receptor beta chains in this list originate from one sample, sequenced in a study of PD-L1 blockade in urothelial cancer. Time point here: pretreatment peripheral blood. TCRdb's table, derived via immunoSEQ multiplex PCR, lists solely in-frame clones and lacks some. The sample contains tens of thousands of clones, about 90% of which appear only once. The sequences come from PBMCs, collected around atezolizumab (anti-PD-L1) treatment. The receptor set was obtained from a man aged 55 to 69 with urothelial cancer.

V and J are TRBV7-6 and TRBJ2-1; 10 positions match TRBD2. V lost 2 bases, J lost 3 bases, and 10 bases stayed unmatched. The CDR3 totals 18 residues. The germline V gene encodes CDR1 SGHVS and CDR2 FNYEAQ. The CDR3 DNA reads as TGTGCCAGCAGCTTAACCCCTCAAGCGGGGGGGCGCTACAATGAGCAGTTCTTC. This sequence encodes CASSLTPQAGGRYNEQFF.

For the CDR3, the DNA is TGCGCCAGCAGTGAGTCACGGACAGGGATGCCTGAAGCTTTCTTT. It yields the protein CASSESRTGMPEAFF. The V call is TRBV10-2, the J call TRBJ1-1; TRBD1 agrees at 8 bases. Germline V gene sequence: CDR1 WSHSY, CDR2 SAAADI. Trimming cost V 0 bases and J 6 bases; bases outside gene matches: 6. This CDR3 is built from 15 residues.

V gene TRBV6-1 combines with J gene TRBJ1-5; TRBD1 matches 7 bases. Germline CDR1 MNHNS, CDR2 SASEGT. The CDR3 totals 12 residues. The ends lost 6 bases at V and 5 bases at J; junction bases unmatched: 1. Here the CDR3 reads CASRQGDQPQHF. Written as DNA, the CDR3 is TGTGCCAGCAGGCAGGGGGATCAGCCCCAGCATTTT.

This chain uses TRBV27 with TRBJ2-3; 8 positions agree with TRBD1. CDR3 length equals 15 residues. After removal of 5 bases from V and 1 base from J, the junction contained 5 bases not matched to a gene. Germline CDR1 MNHEY, CDR2 SMNVEV (reference sequence). In DNA, the CDR3 is TGTGCCAGCAGTGGCTGGGGACAGGGCACAGATACGCAGTATTTT. It is translated as CASSGWGQGTDTQYF.

The CDR3 protein is CASSLQGADEQFF. CDR3 sequence (DNA): TGTGCCAGCAGCTTACAGGGGGCGGATGAGCAGTTCTTC. This sequence joins TRBV7-3 and TRBJ2-1, with 8 bases fitting TRBD1. Germline values: CDR1 SGHTA, CDR2 FQGTGA. V was pared by 2 bases and J by 8 bases, with 2 bases of the junction left unmatched. There are 13 residues in the CDR3.

The V gene is TRBV5-1, the J gene TRBJ1-4; the D gene is possibly TRBD1 (6 bases). Deletions cut 3 bases from V and 0 bases from J, with 15 bases between. Germline V lookup: CDR1 SGHRS, CDR2 YFSETQ. The CDR3 length is 17 residues. The CDR3 sequence is CASSSDSLGATNEKLFF. The DNA for the CDR3 is TGCGCCAGCAGCTCGGACAGCCTAGGTGCAACTAATGAAAAACTGTTTTTT.